The rows below give T cell receptor beta chains drawn from one sample of a study of shared clonotypes between healthy human individuals. TCRdb keeps only in-frame clones here, not all; method: immunoSEQ multiplex PCR. The sample consists of over 950,000 clones, about 72% of them appearing once. Sequenced: memory CD4+ T cells from PBMCs. These receptors were taken from a man younger than 35 in good health. Some clones in this sample may be carry-over from other donors' samples. CDR3s leave out the opening cysteine and the closing phenylalanine or tryptophan. Fields, in order: J gene, V gene, CDR3 protein.

j_call: TRBJ2-2; v_call: TRBV29-1; cdr3_aa: SPRTGFETGELF
j_call: TRBJ1-1; v_call: TRBV2; cdr3_aa: ASSAEGIGTEAF
j_call: TRBJ1-2; v_call: TRBV5-6; cdr3_aa: ASSSAQNYGYT
j_call: TRBJ2-1; v_call: TRBV4-1; cdr3_aa: ASSQEGSLAGYNEQF
j_call: TRBJ2-2; v_call: TRBV4-1; cdr3_aa: ASSLLTANTGELF
j_call: TRBJ1-1; v_call: TRBV6-6; cdr3_aa: ASTRGQIANTEAF
j_call: TRBJ1-1; v_call: TRBV9; cdr3_aa: ASSVEGLGTEAF
j_call: TRBJ2-4; v_call: TRBV27; cdr3_aa: ASRILAKNIQY
j_call: TRBJ2-1; v_call: TRBV5-6; cdr3_aa: ASSPGLAGVGNEQF
j_call: TRBJ1-3; v_call: TRBV6-5; cdr3_aa: ASQRAEVGNTIY
j_call: TRBJ2-5; v_call: TRBV5-8; cdr3_aa: ASSSPGTGSTKTQY